What follows are 10 T cell receptor beta chains derived from one specimen sequenced in a study of blood T cell repertoires in COVID-19. Using immunoSEQ multiplex PCR, the repertoire was profiled, and TCRdb retains in-frame clones only, with some absent. The table shows approximately 200,000 clones, with 89% occurring only once. Sequencing input: PBMCs or T cells enriched from blood (not recorded which). These receptors all come from a middle-aged woman with acute COVID-19.

This clone showed up just once. V is TRBV4-1 and J is TRBJ2-2; TRBD2 matches at 9 bases. The CDR3 length is 18 residues. From germline, CDR1 is MGHRA and CDR2 YSYEKL. Trimming removed 1 base from V and 0 bases from J; junction bases left unmatched: 6. DNA of the CDR3: TGCGCCAGCAGCCAAGGTGGAGCGGGGGGAGCGAACACCGGGGAGCTGTTTTTT. The encoded protein is CASSQGGAGGANTGELFF.

The J gene is TRBJ1-5, the V gene TRBV19, with 9 bases aligning to TRBD1. CDR1 LNHDA and CDR2 SQIVND come from the germline V gene (reference sequence). The V and J ends lost 5 bases and 5 bases, in that order; junction bases with no gene match: 10. This CDR3 has 16 amino acids. The CDR3 is CASSPRTGGADQPQHF. CDR3 DNA: TGTGCCAGTAGTCCAAGAACAGGGGGCGCAGATCAGCCCCAGCATTTT.

Notes on this clone: The sample holds other DNA sequences that translate to the same CDR3. This chain uses TRBV27 with TRBJ2-1; 12 positions match TRBD2. CDR1 and CDR2 (germline): MNHEY, SMNVEV (reference sequence). The CDR3 is 14 residues long. Trimming at V came to 6 bases and at J to 6 bases, leaving 3 bases not matched to a gene. CDR3 protein: CASRLAGGPNEQFF. The DNA of the CDR3 is TGTGCCAGCAGACTAGCGGGAGGCCCCAATGAGCAGTTCTTC.

There are many counts of this clone. The rearrangement joins TRBV10-3 to TRBJ1-1; 10 bases are a match to TRBD1. The germline V gene encodes CDR1 ENHRY and CDR2 SYGVKD. With V trimmed by 4 bases and J by 10 bases, 0 bases remained unmatched. The CDR3 totals 11 residues. CDR3 sequence reads: CAISGQGAAFF. The CDR3 nucleotides read TGTGCCATCAGTGGACAGGGGGCAGCTTTCTTT.

V and J are TRBV5-1 and TRBJ2-1, with TRBD1 as a possible D gene (6 bases). The V gene lost 2 bases and the J gene lost 4 bases, with 19 bases spanning the gap. The CDR3 is made up of 17 amino acids. Per germline, CDR1 SGHRS and CDR2 YFSETQ. The CDR3 DNA is TGCGCCAGCAGCTTTTCTCAGAACAGGGTCGCATACAATGAGCAGTTCTTC. Translated: CASSFSQNRVAYNEQFF.

A few counts support this clone. The gene calls are TRBV9 and TRBJ2-1; the D is unclear. Germline assignment: CDR1 SGDLS and CDR2 YYNGEE. V dropped 0 bases and J dropped 2 bases, with 12 bases sitting between them. The length of the CDR3 is 16 residues. CDR3 DNA: TGTGCCAGCAGCGTAGACAGCTACGCAACCTACAATGAGCAGTTCTTC. Its translation is CASSVDSYATYNEQFF.

The chain couples TRBV18 to TRBJ1-2; 10 bases match TRBD1. From germline, CDR1 is KGHSH and CDR2 LQKENI. After removal of 5 bases from V and 4 bases from J, the junction contained 7 bases not matched to a gene. The CDR3 contains 15 residues. The CDR3 sequence: CASSYPGQGTYGYTF. DNA of the CDR3: TGTGCCAGCTCATATCCGGGACAGGGGACCTATGGCTACACCTTC.

The V and J genes are TRBV24-1 and TRBJ2-2; 7 bases fit TRBD1. V shed 6 bases, J shed 5 bases, and the junction held 5 bases outside the gene matches. Germline assignment: CDR1 KGHDR and CDR2 SFDVKD. The length of the CDR3 is 14 residues. CDR3 in amino acids: CATSPEGATGELFF. In DNA form, the CDR3 reads TGTGCCACCAGTCCCGAGGGGGCTACCGGGGAGCTGTTTTTT.

This chain uses TRBV7-9 with TRBJ2-4, with TRBD2 matching 8 bases. Losses at the gene ends were 5 bases for V and 0 bases for J; bases not matched to a gene: 9. The CDR3 totals 17 residues. Germline V gene data show CDR1 as SEHNR and CDR2 as FQNEAQ (reference sequence). The CDR3 nucleotides read TGTGCCAGCAGCCCGGGGGGGAGCGCCCTAGCCAAAAACATTCAGTACTTC. Protein product: CASSPGGSALAKNIQYF.

Only one count was recorded for this clone. This chain links TRBV5-8 with TRBJ1-2, with 8 bases matching TRBD1. The CDR3 loop spans 15 amino acids. The V gene end was trimmed by 2 bases and the J gene end by 8 bases; junction bases not matched to a gene: 11. The germline V gene encodes CDR1 SGHTS and CDR2 YDEGEE. This chain's CDR3 is CASSFSGGPKGGYTF. CDR3 nucleotide sequence: TGTGCCAGCAGCTTTTCAGGGGGCCCCAAGGGAGGCTACACCTTC.